This T cell receptor (beta chain) was recovered during a study of blood T cell repertoires in COVID-19. Assay: immunoSEQ multiplex PCR; the TCRdb copy retains only in-frame clones and omits some. The sample records approximately 470,000 clones, over 75% being singletons. The CDR3 is 16 amino acids. Per the germline V gene, CDR1 is MNHEY and CDR2 is SMNVEV (reference sequence). With 6 bases removed from V and 1 base from J, the gap between germline ends came to 13 bases. Sequencing input: peripheral blood. The receptor was derived from a human donor in a cohort sampled during active COVID-19. The rearrangement uses TRBV27 and TRBJ2-6, with D tentatively TRBD2 (6 bases). CDR3 DNA: TGTGCCAGCAGCCCGGGGGTTGGATCTGGGGCCAACGTCCTGACTTTC. It is translated as CASSPGVGSGANVLTF.